This T cell receptor (beta chain) was captured by sequencing in a study of T cells expressing NK-cell markers. With the 5' RACE reads reprocessed, TCRdb shows one record per CDR3 protein and no DNA. Recorded for this sample: 300,000 to 500,000 distinct CDR3 sequences. There are 15 residues in the CDR3. Germline CDR1 MNHEY, CDR2 SVGEGT. This clonotype was obtained from a woman aged 45 to 65 in good health. Material for sequencing was blood T cells: a sorted CD56 or NKG2C T cell subset, CD4+ or CD8+ T cells, or bulk PBMC T cells (not recorded which). The V and J genes are TRBV6-2 or TRBV6-3 and TRBJ2-5; TCRdb's assignment of TRBD2 cannot be checked, as there is no DNA. The CDR3 sequence is CASSLSLPGRETQYF.